These T cell receptor beta chains were read from a single sample in a study of CD8+ T cells in alopecia areata. Sequencing used immunoSEQ multiplex PCR; TCRdb keeps in-frame clones, though not all of them. The sample lists hundreds of thousands of clones, around three fifths occurring once. The sequencing here drew on CD4+ T cells sorted from blood, taken at week 0. These receptors all stem from a human donor with alopecia areata. The CDR3 runs from the conserved cysteine through the conserved F or W. Fields, in order: D gene, J gene, clone size, V gene, CDR3 DNA, CDR3 protein. The D gene is left open where the match is weak. Size is stated for part of the rows, as once, few or many counts, or as a class when the clone is expanded.

d_call: NA
j_call: TRBJ1-2
clone_size: NA
v_call: TRBV29-1
cdr3_nt: TGCAGCGTTGCCAGAGACTATGGCTACACCTTC
cdr3_aa: CSVARDYGYTF

d_call: NA
j_call: TRBJ2-3
clone_size: NA
v_call: TRBV2
cdr3_nt: TGTGCCAGCAGTGTTCGGGGGACAGATACGCAGTATTTT
cdr3_aa: CASSVRGTDTQYF

d_call: TRBD1
j_call: TRBJ1-2
clone_size: NA
v_call: TRBV6-5
cdr3_nt: TGTGCCAGCAGCCGACCGGGACAGCTTAACTATGGCTACACCTTC
cdr3_aa: CASSRPGQLNYGYTF

d_call: NA
j_call: TRBJ2-5
clone_size: once
v_call: TRBV7-6
cdr3_nt: TGTGCCAGCAGCTCCGTAACAGGGTTGGTAGAGACCCAGTACTTC
cdr3_aa: CASSSVTGLVETQYF

d_call: NA
j_call: TRBJ1-4
clone_size: few
v_call: TRBV4-1
cdr3_nt: TGCGCCAGCAGCCAAGCGGCGGGAGAAAAACTGTTTTTT
cdr3_aa: CASSQAAGEKLFF

d_call: NA
j_call: TRBJ2-5
clone_size: NA
v_call: TRBV4-2
cdr3_nt: TGTGCCAGCAGCCACTCTAGAGGGCGCGGAGCGGAGACCCAGTACTTC
cdr3_aa: CASSHSRGRGAETQYF

d_call: TRBD1
j_call: TRBJ1-3
clone_size: NA
v_call: TRBV5-1
cdr3_nt: TGCGCCAGCAGCACGTGGACAGGGGATAACACCATATATTTT
cdr3_aa: CASSTWTGDNTIYF

d_call: TRBD1
j_call: TRBJ1-3
clone_size: NA
v_call: TRBV4-1
cdr3_nt: TGCGCCAGCAGCCAAGCACAGGGGGCTGGAAACACCATATATTTT
cdr3_aa: CASSQAQGAGNTIYF

d_call: NA
j_call: TRBJ2-4
clone_size: NA
v_call: TRBV29-1
cdr3_nt: TGCAGCGTTGATGGAGGGGTGGGCAAAAACATTCAGTACTTC
cdr3_aa: CSVDGGVGKNIQYF

d_call: NA
j_call: TRBJ2-5
clone_size: few
v_call: TRBV9
cdr3_nt: TGTGCCAGCAGCCCCGAGGGGTGGGGCCAAGAGACCCAGTACTTC
cdr3_aa: CASSPEGWGQETQYF